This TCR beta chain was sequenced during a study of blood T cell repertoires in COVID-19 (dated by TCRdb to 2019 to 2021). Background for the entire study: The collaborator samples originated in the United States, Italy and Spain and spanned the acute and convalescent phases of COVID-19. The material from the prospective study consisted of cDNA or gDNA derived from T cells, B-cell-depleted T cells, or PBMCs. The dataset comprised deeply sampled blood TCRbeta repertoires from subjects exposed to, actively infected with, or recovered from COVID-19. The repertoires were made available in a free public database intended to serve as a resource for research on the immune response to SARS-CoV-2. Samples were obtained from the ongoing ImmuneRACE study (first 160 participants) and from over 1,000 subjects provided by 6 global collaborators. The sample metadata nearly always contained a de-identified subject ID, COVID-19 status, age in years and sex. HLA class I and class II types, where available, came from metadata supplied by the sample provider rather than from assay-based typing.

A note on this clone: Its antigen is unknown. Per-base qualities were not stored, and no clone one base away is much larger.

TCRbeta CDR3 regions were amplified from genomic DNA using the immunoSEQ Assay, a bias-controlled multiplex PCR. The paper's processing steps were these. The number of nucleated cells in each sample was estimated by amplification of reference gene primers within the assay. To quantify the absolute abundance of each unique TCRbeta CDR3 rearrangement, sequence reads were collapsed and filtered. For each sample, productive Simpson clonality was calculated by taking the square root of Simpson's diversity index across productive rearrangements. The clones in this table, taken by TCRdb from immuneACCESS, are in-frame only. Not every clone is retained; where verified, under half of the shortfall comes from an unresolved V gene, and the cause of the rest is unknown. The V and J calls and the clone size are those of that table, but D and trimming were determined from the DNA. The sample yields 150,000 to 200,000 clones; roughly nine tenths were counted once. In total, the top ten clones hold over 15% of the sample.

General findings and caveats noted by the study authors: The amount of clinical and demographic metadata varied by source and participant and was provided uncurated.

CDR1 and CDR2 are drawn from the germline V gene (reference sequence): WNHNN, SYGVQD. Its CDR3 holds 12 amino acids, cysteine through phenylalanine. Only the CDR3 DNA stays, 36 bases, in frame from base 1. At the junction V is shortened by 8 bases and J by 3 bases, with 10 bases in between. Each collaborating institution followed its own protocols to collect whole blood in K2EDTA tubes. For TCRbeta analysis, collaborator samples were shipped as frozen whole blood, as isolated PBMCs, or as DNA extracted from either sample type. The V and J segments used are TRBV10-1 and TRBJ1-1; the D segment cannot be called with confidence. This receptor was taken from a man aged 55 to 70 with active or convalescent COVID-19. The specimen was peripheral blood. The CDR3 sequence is CASPTADTEAFF. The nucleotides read TGCGCCAGCCCTACGGCGGACACTGAAGCTTTCTTT.